These 21 T cell receptor beta chains share one sample of origin, sequenced in a study of blood T cell repertoires in COVID-19. Measured with immunoSEQ multiplex PCR; TCRdb has only the in-frame clones, and not every one. The sample lists some 220,000 clones, around 90% occurring once. Material for sequencing was peripheral blood. These TCRs come from a man aged 25-40 years with COVID-19, enrolled during active disease.

Only one count was recorded for this clone. The rearrangement links TRBV9 to TRBJ2-2; 14 bases line up with TRBD2. The length of the CDR3 is 16 residues. The V gene end was trimmed by 3 bases and the J gene end by 6 bases; junction bases not matched to a gene: 4. Germline V gene data show CDR1 as SGDLS and CDR2 as YYNGEE. CDR3 nucleotides: TGTGCCAGCAGCGGGACTAGCGGGGGGCGGGCCGGGGAGCTGTTTTTT. This encodes CASSGTSGGRAGELFF.

V is TRBV6-5 and J is TRBJ1-2; D may be TRBD1 (5 bases). This CDR3 is 14 amino acids long. CDR1 MNHEY and CDR2 SVGAGI come from the germline V gene. Trimming shortened V by 0 bases and J by 5 bases, and 10 bases separated the two germline ends. This CDR3 is CASSYSLGGYGYTF. The CDR3 region has the DNA TGTGCCAGCAGTTACTCATTGGGGGGATATGGCTACACCTTC.

The chain combines TRBV10-1 with TRBJ2-7; no clear D. CDR1 and CDR2 (germline): WNHNN, SYGVQD (reference sequence). V was clipped by 3 bases and J by 1 base, with 10 bases between them. This CDR3 has 14 residues. The CDR3 sequence is CASSESPSSYEQYF. CDR3 DNA sequence: TGCGCCAGCAGTGAAAGCCCCTCATCCTACGAGCAGTACTTC.

The genes are TRBV7-9 and TRBJ1-2; D may be TRBD1 (5 bases). Germline V gene data show CDR1 as SEHNR and CDR2 as FQNEAQ (reference sequence). V shed 1 base and J shed 8 bases, with 14 bases lying between them. The CDR3 is 14 amino acids. As DNA, the CDR3 is TGTGCCAGCAGCTTAGTTCCAGGGAATCGAGGCTACACCTTC. Translation: CASSLVPGNRGYTF.

The CDR3: CASSQGGQSQETQYF. CDR3 nucleotide sequence: TGTGCCAGCAGCCAAGGTGGACAGTCCCAAGAGACCCAGTACTTC. The chain combines TRBV14 with TRBJ2-5, with D possibly being TRBD1 (6 bases). CDR1 is SGHDN and CDR2 is FVKESK in the germline V gene. This CDR3 is built from 15 residues. V was shortened by 1 base and J by 1 base, with 10 bases between the two germline ends. Full variable domain (outside the CDR3, taken from reference TRBV14 and TRBJ2-5): EAGVTQFPSHSVIEKGQTVTLRCDPISGHDNLYWYRRVMGKEIKFLLHFVKESKQDESGMPNNRFLAERTGGTYSTLKVQPAELEDSGVYFCASSQGGQSQETQYFGPGTRLLVL.

The rearrangement joins TRBV27 to TRBJ2-2; 13 bases align to TRBD2. The CDR3 runs to 16 residues. V dropped 2 bases and J dropped 6; count of bases not matched to a gene: 3. The V gene's germline CDR1 is MNHEY and CDR2 SMNVEV (reference sequence). The CDR3 here is CASSLLLAGGPGELFF. The CDR3 DNA reads as TGTGCCAGCAGTTTACTACTAGCGGGGGGGCCCGGGGAGCTGTTTTTT.

The rearrangement uses TRBV29-1 and TRBJ1-1; the D gene is possibly TRBD1 (6 bases). CDR1 and CDR2 from the germline V gene are SQVTM and ANQGSEA. Trimming cost V 1 base and J 9 bases, with 9 bases left between them. The CDR3 is 11 amino acids. This CDR3 is CSVEVDRKAFF. The CDR3 DNA reads as TGCAGCGTTGAAGTCGACAGGAAAGCTTTCTTT. Filled out from reference TRBV29-1 and TRBJ1-1, the complete variable domain reads SAVISQKPSRDICQRGTSLTIQCQVDSQVTMMFWYRQQPGQSLTLIATANQGSEATYESGFVIDKFPISRPNLTFSTLTVSNMSPEDSSIYLCSVEVDRKAFFGQGTRLTVV.

The V and J genes are TRBV5-4 and TRBJ2-1; 10 positions agree with TRBD1. J lost 1 base, V lost 4 bases, and 2 bases had no gene match. The CDR3 loop spans 15 amino acids. Germline loops: CDR1 SGHNT, CDR2 YYREEE (reference sequence). CDR3 amino acids: CASSEGQGSYNEQFF. In DNA form, the CDR3 reads TGTGCCAGCAGCGAGGGACAGGGGTCCTACAATGAGCAGTTCTTC.

V and J are TRBV7-9 and TRBJ1-2, with a possible D match to TRBD1 (5 bases). V was cut by 11 bases and J by 0 bases, with 10 bases left in between. Germline values: CDR1 SEHNR, CDR2 FQNEAQ (reference sequence). The CDR3 covers 12 residues. In nucleotides, the CDR3 is TGTGCCGGGGGGACGGCTAACTATGGCTACACCTTC. This sequence encodes CAGGTANYGYTF.

V usage is TRBV24-1 and J usage is TRBJ1-4, with 8 bases aligning to TRBD1. This CDR3 is built from 15 residues. Trimming took 4 bases from V and 8 from J; bases not matched to a gene: 8. Germline loops: CDR1 KGHDR, CDR2 SFDVKD. CDR3 region: CATSELDRGGEKLFF. The DNA for the CDR3 is TGTGCCACCAGTGAATTAGACAGGGGAGGAGAAAAACTGTTTTTT.

CDR3 nucleotide sequence: TGCGCCAGCAGCCAAGTCTACACAGGACTAGCGGGGGGGCCCGCAGATACGCAGTATTTT. Translating gives CASSQVYTGLAGGPADTQYF. The rearrangement links TRBV4-1 to TRBJ2-3, with TRBD2 matching 15 bases. This CDR3 is built from 20 residues. With V trimmed by 1 base and J by 4 bases, 12 bases remained unmatched. The germline V gene encodes CDR1 MGHRA and CDR2 YSYEKL.

The J gene is TRBJ1-2, the V gene TRBV4-2; perhaps TRBD1 as D (6 bases). Germline V CDR1 and CDR2: LGHNA, YNFKEQ. Trimming cost V 0 bases and J 8 bases, with 10 bases left between them. The CDR3 sequence is 13 residues long. CDR3: CASSQDNREGYTF. In DNA, the CDR3 is TGTGCCAGCAGCCAAGATAACAGGGAGGGCTACACCTTC.

The chain links TRBV14 to TRBJ1-2; 8 bases fit TRBD1. Germline CDR1 SGHDN, CDR2 FVKESK. V dropped 0 bases and J dropped 4; count of bases not matched to a gene: 4. CDR3 length: 15 residues. CDR3 amino acids: CASSQDQDRVYGYTF. The CDR3 bases are TGTGCCAGCAGCCAAGATCAGGACAGGGTCTATGGCTACACCTTC.

V usage is TRBV5-1 and J usage is TRBJ1-1, with 7 bases lining up with TRBD1. The CDR3 runs 15 residues. The V segment lost 2 bases and the J segment 6 bases; nucleotides outside the gene matches: 10. Germline V gene data show CDR1 as SGHRS and CDR2 as YFSETQ. The chain's CDR3 is CASSFQSNRGAEAFF. CDR3 nucleotides: TGCGCCAGCAGCTTCCAATCCAACAGGGGCGCTGAAGCTTTCTTT.

This chain links TRBV3-1 (or the pseudogene TRBV3-2) with TRBJ1-5, with D perhaps TRBD1 (5 bases). Per the germline V gene, CDR1 is LGHDT and CDR2 is YNNKEL (reference sequence). This CDR3 is built from 14 residues. V gave up 0 bases and J gave up 4 bases, with 7 bases separating them. CDR3 residues: CASSQDGGNQPQHF. The CDR3, as DNA: TGTGCCAGCAGCCAAGATGGGGGGAATCAGCCCCAGCATTTT.

This rearrangement joins TRBV18 to TRBJ1-1; no reliable D call. V was cut by 1 base and J by 3 bases, with 12 bases left in between. The CDR3 is 15 residues long. CDR1 is KGHSH and CDR2 is LQKENI in the germline V gene. The CDR3 region is CASSPRPTRDTEAFF. The CDR3 DNA reads as TGTGCCAGCTCACCACGGCCGACGCGGGACACTGAAGCTTTCTTT.

The rearrangement uses TRBV5-1 and TRBJ1-4, with unresolved D. Germline V gives CDR1 SGHRS, CDR2 YFSETQ. V was cut by 4 bases and J by 5 bases, with 12 bases left in between. The CDR3 has 14 amino acids. The DNA of the CDR3 is TGCGCCAGCAGCCCCGGCGGAGGGAATGAAAAACTGTTTTTT. Translation gives CASSPGGGNEKLFF.

The V call is TRBV11-2, the J call TRBJ2-3, with 7 bases lining up with TRBD1. CDR3 length equals 13 residues. Unmatched junction bases numbered 1, after V lost 3 bases and J lost 4 bases. Germline V gene lookup returns CDR1 SGHAT and CDR2 FQNNGV. The CDR3 coding sequence is TGTGCCAGCAGCTTTCAGGGGGCAGATACGCAGTATTTT. Its protein is CASSFQGADTQYF.

The rearrangement joins TRBV27 to TRBJ1-4, with D hard to call. Per germline, CDR1 MNHEY and CDR2 SMNVEV (reference sequence). With 4 bases removed from V and 7 bases from J, the gap between germline ends came to 7 bases. This CDR3 is built from 12 residues. CDR3 coding DNA: TGTGCCAGCAGTTCAACGGGTGAAAAACTGTTTTTT. Its protein product is CASSSTGEKLFF.

The chain couples TRBV10-3 to TRBJ1-1; D possibly corresponds to TRBD1 (6 bases). CDR1 and CDR2 (germline): ENHRY, SYGVKD. The V end lost 0 bases, the J end lost 10 bases, and 15 bases lay between the germline ends. This CDR3 spans 14 amino acids. The chain's CDR3 is CAISESRGGLGAFF. The CDR3 coding sequence is TGTGCCATCAGTGAGTCGAGGGGGGGGCTTGGAGCTTTCTTT.

CDR3 sequence: CASTRGINTEAFF. The CDR3 DNA reads TGTGCCAGCACAAGGGGGATTAACACTGAAGCTTTCTTT. This chain uses TRBV5-4 with TRBJ1-1, with D perhaps matching TRBD1 (6 bases). The CDR3 has 13 residues. Per the germline V gene, CDR1 is SGHNT and CDR2 is YYREEE (reference sequence). Trimming left V 6 bases short and J 2 bases short, with 11 bases between.